This T cell receptor beta chain came from a study of human T cells and chemical hapten exposure. Individual cDNA molecules received unique molecular identifiers in the library. One entry per CDR3 protein results from TCRdb running MiXCR on the RACE reads. This sample yields approximately 110,000 distinct CDR3 sequences, of which nearly 35% are seen a single time; less than 3% belongs to the top ten. V shed 7 bases and J shed 1 base, with 13 bases lying between them. The CDR3 is 13 residues long. In germline, CDR1 is SQVTM, CDR2 ANQGSEA. In the case of this clonotype: The antigen remains unidentified.

Study-level results: Sensitizing to DPC left TCRs with a frequency above 1 in 1000 unaltered. Expanded TCRs created a significantly greater count of big CDR3 similarity clusters than controls did.

Time point reported: patch test 3, about 24 weeks after DPC sensitization. Treatment noted: therapeutic diphenylcyclopropenone sensitization with weekly scalp DPC. It was unfractionated whole blood from which total RNA was extracted. The chain carries TRBV29-1 and TRBJ1-1, with D possibly being TRBD1 (5 bases). The sequenced sample was whole blood, obtained in connection with sensitization to the hapten diphenylcyclopropenone (DPC). The sequence was collected from a middle-aged man with alopecia areata. Some clones in this sample may be carry-over from other donors' samples. CDR3 region: CSAQPGRNTEAFF. The CDR3 DNA reads as TGCAGCGCCCAGCCAGGGCGGAACACTGAAGCTTTCTTT.